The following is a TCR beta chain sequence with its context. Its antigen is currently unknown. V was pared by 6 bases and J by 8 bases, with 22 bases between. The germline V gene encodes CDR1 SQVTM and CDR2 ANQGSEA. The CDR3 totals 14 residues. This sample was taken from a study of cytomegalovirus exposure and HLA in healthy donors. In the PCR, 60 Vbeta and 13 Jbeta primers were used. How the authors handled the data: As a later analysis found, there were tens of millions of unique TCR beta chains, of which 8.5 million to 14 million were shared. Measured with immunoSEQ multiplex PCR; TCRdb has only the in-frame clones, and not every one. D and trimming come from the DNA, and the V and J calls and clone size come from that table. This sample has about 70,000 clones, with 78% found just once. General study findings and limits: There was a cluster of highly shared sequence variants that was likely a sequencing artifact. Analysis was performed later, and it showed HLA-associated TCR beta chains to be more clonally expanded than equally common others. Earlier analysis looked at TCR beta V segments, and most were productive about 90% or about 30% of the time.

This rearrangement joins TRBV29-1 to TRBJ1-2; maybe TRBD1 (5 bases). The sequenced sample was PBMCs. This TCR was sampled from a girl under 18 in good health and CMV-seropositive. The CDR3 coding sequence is TGCAGCGTGGGGCAGGGTACCGTTACCGCCGGCTACACCTTC. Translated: CSVGQGTVTAGYTF.